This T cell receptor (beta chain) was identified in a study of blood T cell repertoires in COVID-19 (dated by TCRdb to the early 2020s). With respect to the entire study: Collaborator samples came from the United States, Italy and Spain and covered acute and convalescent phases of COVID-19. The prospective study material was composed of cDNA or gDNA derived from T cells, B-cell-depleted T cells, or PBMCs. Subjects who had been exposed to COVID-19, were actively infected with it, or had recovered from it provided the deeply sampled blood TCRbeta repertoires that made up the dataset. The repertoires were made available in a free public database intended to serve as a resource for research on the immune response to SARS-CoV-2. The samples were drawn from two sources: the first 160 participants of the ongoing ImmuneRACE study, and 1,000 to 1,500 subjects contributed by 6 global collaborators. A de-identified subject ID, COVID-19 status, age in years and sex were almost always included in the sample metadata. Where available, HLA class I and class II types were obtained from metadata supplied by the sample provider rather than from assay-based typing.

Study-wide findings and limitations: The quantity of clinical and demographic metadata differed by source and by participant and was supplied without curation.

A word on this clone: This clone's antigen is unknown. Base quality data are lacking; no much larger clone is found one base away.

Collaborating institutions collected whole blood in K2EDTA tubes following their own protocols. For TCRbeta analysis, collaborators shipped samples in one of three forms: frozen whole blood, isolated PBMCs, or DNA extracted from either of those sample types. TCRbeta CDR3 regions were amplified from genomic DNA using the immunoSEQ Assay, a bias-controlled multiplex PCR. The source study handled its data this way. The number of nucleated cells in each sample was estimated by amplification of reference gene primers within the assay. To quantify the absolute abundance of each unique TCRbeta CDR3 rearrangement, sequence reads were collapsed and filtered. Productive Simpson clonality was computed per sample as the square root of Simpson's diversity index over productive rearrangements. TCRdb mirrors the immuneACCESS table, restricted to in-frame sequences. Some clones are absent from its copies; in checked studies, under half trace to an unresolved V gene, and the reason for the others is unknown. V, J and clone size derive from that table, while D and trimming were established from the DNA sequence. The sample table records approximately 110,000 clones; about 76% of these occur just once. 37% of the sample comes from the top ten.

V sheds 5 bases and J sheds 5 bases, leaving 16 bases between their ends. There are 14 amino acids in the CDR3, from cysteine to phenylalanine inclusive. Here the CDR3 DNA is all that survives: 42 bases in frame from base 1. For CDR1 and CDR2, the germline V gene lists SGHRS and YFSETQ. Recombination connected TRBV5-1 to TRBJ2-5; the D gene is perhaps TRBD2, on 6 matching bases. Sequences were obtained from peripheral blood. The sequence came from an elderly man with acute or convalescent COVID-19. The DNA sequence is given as TGCGCCAGCAGGATTCGACTAGAGTGGGAGACCCAGTACTTC. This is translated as CASRIRLEWETQYF.